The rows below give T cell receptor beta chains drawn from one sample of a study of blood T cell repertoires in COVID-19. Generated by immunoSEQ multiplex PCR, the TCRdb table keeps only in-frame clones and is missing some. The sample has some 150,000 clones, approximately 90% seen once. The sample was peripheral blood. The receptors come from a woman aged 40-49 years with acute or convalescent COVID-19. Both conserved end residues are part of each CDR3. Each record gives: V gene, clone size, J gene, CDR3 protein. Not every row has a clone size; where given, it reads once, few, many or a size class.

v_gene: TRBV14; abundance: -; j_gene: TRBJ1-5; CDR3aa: CASSQRRAQGHTSNQPQHF
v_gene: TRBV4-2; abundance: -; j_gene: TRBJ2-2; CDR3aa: CASSQEPRASGVTGELFF
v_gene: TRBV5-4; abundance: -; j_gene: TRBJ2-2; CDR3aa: CASSPHGVPGELFF
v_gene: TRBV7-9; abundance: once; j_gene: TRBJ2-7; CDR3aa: CASSLVLGVSYEQYF
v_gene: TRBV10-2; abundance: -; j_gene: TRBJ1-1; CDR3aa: CASTEQVNTEAFF
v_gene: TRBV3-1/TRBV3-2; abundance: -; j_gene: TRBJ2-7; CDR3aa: CASSQGTGTSSVEQYF
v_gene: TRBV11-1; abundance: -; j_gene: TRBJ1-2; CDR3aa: CASSLAGGFGYTF
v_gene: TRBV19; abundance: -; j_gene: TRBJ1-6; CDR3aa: CASSATGTNSPLHF
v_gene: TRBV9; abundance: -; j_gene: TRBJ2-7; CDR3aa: CASSVGAGLSYEQYF
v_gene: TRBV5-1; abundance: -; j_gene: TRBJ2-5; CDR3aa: CASRPSGGEETQYF
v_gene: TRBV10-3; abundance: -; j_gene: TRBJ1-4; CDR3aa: CAISESTVATNEKLFF
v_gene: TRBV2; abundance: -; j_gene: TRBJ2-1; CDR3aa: CASSEWGGYNEQFF
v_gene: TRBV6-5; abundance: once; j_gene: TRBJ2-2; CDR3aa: CASSYVDRSNTGELFF
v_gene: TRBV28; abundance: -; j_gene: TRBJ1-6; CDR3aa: CASSLDGSAYNSPLHF
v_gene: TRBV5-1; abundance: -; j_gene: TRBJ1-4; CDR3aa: CASSDYIPGLNGEKLFF
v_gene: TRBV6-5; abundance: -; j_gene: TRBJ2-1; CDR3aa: CASSYSNSGGANEQFF
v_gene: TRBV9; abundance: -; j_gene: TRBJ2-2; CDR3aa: CASSPRSGRDTGELFF
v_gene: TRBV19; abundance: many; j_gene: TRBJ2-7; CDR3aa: CASSRGVAGAYEQYF
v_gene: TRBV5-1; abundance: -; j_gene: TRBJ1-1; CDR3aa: CASSRTAAGTEAFF
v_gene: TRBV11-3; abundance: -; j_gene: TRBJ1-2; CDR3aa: CASSLEGTGTYYGYTF
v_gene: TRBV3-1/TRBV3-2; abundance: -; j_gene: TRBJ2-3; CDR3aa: CASSQALLGTDTQYF
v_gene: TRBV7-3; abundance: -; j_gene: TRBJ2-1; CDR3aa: CASSARGYSYNEQFF
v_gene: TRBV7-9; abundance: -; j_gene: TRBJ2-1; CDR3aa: CASSLGGREPFF
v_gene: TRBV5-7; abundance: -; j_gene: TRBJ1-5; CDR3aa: CATYYHGTENQPQHF
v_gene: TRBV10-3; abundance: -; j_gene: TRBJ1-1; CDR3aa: CAISPGQGGTEAFF
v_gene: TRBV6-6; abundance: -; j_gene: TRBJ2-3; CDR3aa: CASSSYGGGGTDTQYF
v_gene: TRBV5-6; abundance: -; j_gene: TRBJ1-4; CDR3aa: CASSLLSGEGEKLFF
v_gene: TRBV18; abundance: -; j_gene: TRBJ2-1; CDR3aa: CASSLSGFGQWEQFF
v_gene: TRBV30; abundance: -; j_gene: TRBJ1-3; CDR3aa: CAWRDRAGNTIYF
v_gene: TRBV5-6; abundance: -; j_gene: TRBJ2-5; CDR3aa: CASSLALEFFGIGETQYF
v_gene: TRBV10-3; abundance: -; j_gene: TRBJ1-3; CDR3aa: CAISEGGDQGYNTIYF
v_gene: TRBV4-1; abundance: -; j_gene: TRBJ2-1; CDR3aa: CASSQAPGTPTYNEQFF
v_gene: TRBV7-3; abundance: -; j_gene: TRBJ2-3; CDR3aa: CASSLGLAPSTDTQYF
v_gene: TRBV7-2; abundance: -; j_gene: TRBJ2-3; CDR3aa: CASSLSRGPSTDTQYF
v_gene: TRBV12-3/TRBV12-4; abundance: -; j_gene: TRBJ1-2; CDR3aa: CASSPDRYYGYTF
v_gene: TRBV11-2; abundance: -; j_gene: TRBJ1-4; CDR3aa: CASSLDRTVEKLFF
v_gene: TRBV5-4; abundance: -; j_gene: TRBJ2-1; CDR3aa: CAESGRAMGDEQFF
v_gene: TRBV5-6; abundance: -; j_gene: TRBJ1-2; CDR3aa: CASRLDRGTGGYTF
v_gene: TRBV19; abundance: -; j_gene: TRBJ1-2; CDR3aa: CASIKPGQDYGYTF
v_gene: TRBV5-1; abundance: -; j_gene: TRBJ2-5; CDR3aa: CASSLDPGWETQYF
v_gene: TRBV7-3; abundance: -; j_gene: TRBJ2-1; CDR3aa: CASSLFGTEGGYNEQFF